Listed here are 10 T cell receptor beta chains from one sample, sequenced in a study of shared clonotypes between healthy human individuals. Clones were read by immunoSEQ multiplex PCR, and TCRdb kept only the in-frame ones, dropping some. This sample has around 690,000 clones, with around 91% found just once. The sequencing sample was made of memory CD8+ T cells from PBMCs. As for subset: CD45RO+ cells pooled with CCR7-negative TemRA cells. Receptors were obtained from a man in his late teens or twenties in good health. Some clones in this sample may be carry-over from other donors' samples.

Only one count was recorded for this clone. This CDR3 reads CASSQETGTAYYGYTF. CDR3 DNA: TGTGCCAGCAGCCAAGAAACCGGGACAGCCTACTATGGCTACACCTTC. The rearrangement uses TRBV5-4 and TRBJ1-2; TRBD1 agrees at 7 bases. The CDR3 has 16 amino acids. V shed 4 bases and J 3 bases; nucleotides not matched to a gene: 12. CDR1 is SGHNT and CDR2 is YYREEE in the germline V gene (reference sequence).

In its sample, this clone was seen a few times. The gene calls are TRBV9 and TRBJ1-2, with no clear D. Trimming cost V 3 bases and J 0 bases, with 15 bases left between them. This CDR3 has 16 amino acids. Germline CDR1 and CDR2: SGDLS and YYNGEE. The DNA of the CDR3 is TGTGCCAGCAGCGCACTCTACAGCGAAGCTAACTATGGCTACACCTTC. Protein: CASSALYSEANYGYTF.

The J gene is TRBJ1-1, the V gene TRBV4-2, with a weak D call TRBD1 (5 bases). CDR3 length equals 15 residues. V gave up 0 bases and J gave up 11 bases, with 19 bases separating them. The V gene's germline CDR1 is LGHNA and CDR2 YNFKEQ. The CDR3 DNA is TGTGCCAGCAGCCAAGAAACAGGCAATACCCAGTGGGCTTTCTTT. Translation gives CASSQETGNTQWAFF.

J is TRBJ2-2 and V is TRBV28, with 11 bases lining up with TRBD1. Germline CDR1 reads MDHEN; CDR2 reads SYDVKM. V trimming: 4 bases; J trimming: 5 bases; junction bases outside the gene matches: 3. The CDR3 is 15 amino acids. This CDR3 is CASSSGQGATGELFF. The CDR3 nucleotides are TGTGCCAGCAGTTCAGGACAGGGGGCGACCGGGGAGCTGTTTTTT.

DNA for the CDR3: TGTGCCAGCATGAGCCGGGGACAGGGAAGTCAGCCCCAGCATTTT. Its translation: CASMSRGQGSQPQHF. The rearrangement links TRBV27 to TRBJ1-5, with 9 bases matching TRBD1. The CDR3 covers 15 residues. With 7 bases clipped from V and 6 bases from J, the junction kept 10 bases outside the gene matches. Germline V lookup: CDR1 MNHEY, CDR2 SMNVEV (reference sequence).

The chain links TRBV11-2 to TRBJ2-3, with 12 bases aligning to TRBD2. Germline CDR1 reads SGHAT; CDR2 reads FQNNGV. The CDR3 runs to 16 residues. J lost 4 bases, V lost 1 base, and 3 bases had no gene match. The CDR3 DNA follows: TGTGCCAGCAGCTTAGTCCTAGCGGGAGGGTCAGATACGCAGTATTTT. Its protein is CASSLVLAGGSDTQYF.

V usage is TRBV5-4 and J usage is TRBJ2-3, with 8 bases matching TRBD1. CDR3 size: 16 residues. V lost 4 bases and J lost 5; bases outside the gene matches: 12. Germline loops: CDR1 SGHNT, CDR2 YYREEE (reference sequence). In DNA, the CDR3 is TGTGCCAGCAGCCCCCAGCCGAGACAGGGGAAAGATACGCAGTATTTT. Translation: CASSPQPRQGKDTQYF.

This clone showed up just once. This chain connects TRBV10-3 to TRBJ2-1; D is undetermined. Germline CDR1 reads ENHRY; CDR2 reads SYGVKD. This CDR3 has 13 amino acids. V was cut by 0 bases and J by 9 bases, with 9 bases left in between. CDR3 residues: CAISESMGVEQFF. The CDR3 DNA reads as TGTGCCATCAGTGAGTCGATGGGCGTTGAGCAGTTCTTC.

The chain employs TRBV7-9 and TRBJ1-4; weak D call: TRBD1 (6 bases). With 5 bases removed from V and 4 bases from J, the gap between germline ends came to 17 bases. The CDR3 loop spans 16 amino acids. In germline, CDR1 is SEHNR, CDR2 FQNEAQ (reference sequence). The CDR3 protein is CASSPDQDRFNEKLFF. The CDR3, as DNA: TGTGCCAGCAGCCCGGACCAGGACAGATTTAATGAAAAACTGTTTTTT.

The chain has TRBV7-9 and TRBJ2-1; 10 bases map to TRBD2. J was trimmed by 4 bases and V by 4 bases; bases with no gene match: 13. This CDR3 is built from 18 residues. Germline CDR1 is SEHNR and CDR2 is FQNEAQ (reference sequence). The CDR3 loop is CASSSTLGAGGTYNEQFF. CDR3 bases: TGTGCCAGCAGCTCCACCTTAGGAGCGGGAGGGACATACAATGAGCAGTTCTTC.